This TCR beta chain was sequenced for a study of vaccination and CD4 T cells after COVID-19. Study-level information: Post-vaccine sampling followed dose two by a median approximately 70 days (range 14 to 241). Spike peptides, overlapping and drawn from SARS-CoV-2, HCoV-NL63, HCoV-OC43 and HCoV-229E, were used to stimulate cells.

Comment on this clonotype: Antigen unknown.

CDR1 and CDR2 (germline): SGHTA, FQGTGA. Deletions cut 3 bases from V and 4 bases from J, with 4 bases between. This CDR3 comprises 13 residues. Treatment: roughly 10-day PBMC culture with coronavirus spike peptide pools or control peptides (ViraFEST assay). On days 3 and 7, half the medium was swapped for fresh IL-2-containing medium. Cultured CD4+ T cell DNA underwent sequencing with the Oncomine TCR Beta short-read assay. TCRdb ran MiXCR on the PCR reads and lists one entry per CDR3 protein. The sample consists of approximately 10,000 distinct CDR3 sequences, around 55% of them appearing once. V is TRBV7-3 and J is TRBJ2-6; D is uncertain. The sequenced sample consisted of CD4+ T cells from blood, cultured in vitro. The clonotype originates from a human donor who had recovered from COVID-19. CDR3 sequence reads: CASSFPGANVLTF. The CDR3 nucleotides read TGTGCCAGCAGCTTTCCCGGGGCCAACGTCCTGACTTTC.